A single sample is the source of the 13 T cell receptor beta chains below, sequenced in a study of blood T cell repertoires in COVID-19. Only in-frame clones appear in the TCRdb table, and some are missing; sequencing was by immunoSEQ multiplex PCR. The sample includes around 60,000 clones, 80% to 95% of them seen just once. What was sequenced was peripheral blood. These TCRs come from a man in his fifties or sixties with active COVID-19.

The rearrangement uses TRBV7-2 and TRBJ1-5; D is unclear. From germline, CDR1 is SGHTA and CDR2 FQGNSA. Trimming pared 1 base from V and 0 bases from J, leaving 7 bases between. The CDR3 covers 15 residues. The CDR3 nucleotides are TGTGCCAGCAGCTTAGGTCAGTATAGCAATCAGCCCCAGCATTTT. Protein sequence: CASSLGQYSNQPQHF.

The chain combines TRBV12-5 with TRBJ1-2, with no clear D. V was trimmed by 2 bases and J by 0 bases, leaving 13 bases between them. The CDR3 has 16 amino acids. Germline V gives CDR1 LGHNT, CDR2 FRNRAP. The CDR3 reads CASGLPHGDPNYGYTF. In nucleotides, the CDR3 is TGTGCTAGTGGTTTGCCACACGGGGATCCTAACTATGGCTACACCTTC.

The chain employs TRBV14 and TRBJ2-7; D is unclear. The germline V gene has CDR1 SGHDN and CDR2 FVKESK. V lost 1 base and J lost 6, with 7 bases in between. This CDR3 is built from 12 residues. The CDR3 protein is CASSQAVSEQYF. DNA for the CDR3: TGTGCCAGCAGCCAAGCGGTAAGCGAGCAGTACTTC.

This chain links TRBV18 with TRBJ1-5; D is unclear. The germline CDR1 and CDR2 sequences are KGHSH and LQKENI. This CDR3 is built from 13 residues. The V end lost 3 bases, the J end lost 4 bases, and 7 bases lay between the germline ends. DNA for the CDR3: TGTGCCAGCTCACCTACGGGGAATCAGCCCCAGCATTTT. It encodes CASSPTGNQPQHF.

This chain uses TRBV4-2 with TRBJ1-6, with 8 bases lining up with TRBD1. CDR1 is LGHNA, CDR2 YNFKEQ, per germline. J was trimmed by 5 bases and V by 0 bases; bases with no gene match: 9. The CDR3 has 18 residues. This CDR3 reads CASSQDKTGTGDNSPLHF. In DNA form, the CDR3 reads TGTGCCAGCAGCCAAGATAAAACCGGGACAGGAGATAATTCACCCCTCCACTTT.

The gene calls are TRBV6-5 and TRBJ2-7; 16 bases map to TRBD2. V gave up 8 bases and J gave up 3 bases; unmatched junction bases: 4. The CDR3 length is 15 residues. CDR1 MNHEY and CDR2 SVGAGI come from the germline V gene. CDR3 sequence reads: CASGTSGGDFYEQYF. CDR3 nucleotides: TGTGCCAGCGGGACTAGCGGGGGGGATTTCTACGAGCAGTACTTC.

The chain combines TRBV9 with TRBJ2-3; D perhaps matches TRBD1 (5 bases). This CDR3 is built from 15 residues. Trimming stripped 7 bases from V and 0 bases from J, with 15 bases between. Germline values: CDR1 SGDLS, CDR2 YYNGEE. Here the CDR3 reads CASGFRQSSTDTQYF. In DNA, the CDR3 is TGTGCCAGCGGGTTTCGACAGTCTAGCACAGATACGCAGTATTTT. Full variable domain (remainder filled in from reference TRBV9 and TRBJ2-3): DSGVTQTPKHLITATGQRVTLRCSPRSGDLSVYWYQQSLDQGLQFLIQYYNGEERAKGNILERFSAQQFPDLHSELNLSSLELGDSALYFCASGFRQSSTDTQYFGPGTRLTVL.

The chain carries TRBV19 and TRBJ2-6; 7 nucleotides align to TRBD1. The ends lost 4 bases at V and 0 bases at J; junction bases unmatched: 6. The length of the CDR3 is 17 residues. Germline values: CDR1 LNHDA, CDR2 SQIVND (reference sequence). CDR3 protein: CASSTRQGTSGANVLTF. In DNA form, the CDR3 reads TGTGCCAGTAGTACAAGACAGGGAACCTCTGGGGCCAACGTCCTGACTTTC.

This clone appeared a few times. V gene TRBV3-1 (or the pseudogene TRBV3-2) combines with J gene TRBJ1-6, with 11 bases identical to TRBD1. V lost 3 bases to trimming and J lost 8 bases; unmatched junction nucleotides: 3. Germline V lookup: CDR1 LGHDT, CDR2 YNNKEL (reference sequence). The CDR3 has 15 amino acids. The CDR3 DNA sequence: TGTGCCAGCAGCCATAGGGACAGGGGGGATTCACCCCTCCACTTT. It is translated as CASSHRDRGDSPLHF.

This chain connects TRBV9 to TRBJ2-1; TRBD2 agrees at 7 bases. Trimming took 3 bases from V and 6 from J; bases not matched to a gene: 9. Per the germline V gene, CDR1 is SGDLS and CDR2 is YYNGEE. CDR3 length: 15 residues. For the CDR3, the DNA is TGTGCCAGCAGCGGAGGACTAGGCCGCAGCAATGAGCAGTTCTTC. Residues: CASSGGLGRSNEQFF.

CDR3 DNA: TGTGCCAGCAGCTTGGCCTTAGTAGCAGGGTACAATGAGCAGTTCTTC. Its translation is CASSLALVAGYNEQFF. The chain carries TRBV5-6 and TRBJ2-1; tentatively, D is TRBD1 (5 bases). The CDR3 loop spans 16 amino acids. Germline loops: CDR1 SGHDT, CDR2 YYEEEE. V was trimmed by 0 bases and J by 4 bases, leaving 14 bases between them.

V is TRBV6-1 and J is TRBJ2-1; no reliable D call. CDR3 length: 15 amino acids. Per germline, CDR1 MNHNS and CDR2 SASEGT. V dropped 0 bases and J dropped 5 bases, with 11 bases sitting between them. CDR3 residues: CASSEAKILNNEQFF. CDR3 nucleotides: TGTGCCAGCAGTGAAGCGAAGATACTCAACAATGAGCAGTTCTTC.

The rearrangement joins TRBV5-6 to TRBJ2-7; 7 bases map to TRBD1. CDR1 and CDR2 from the germline V gene are SGHDT and YYEEEE. The CDR3 sequence is 15 residues long. Losses at the gene ends were 0 bases for V and 3 bases for J; bases not matched to a gene: 6. Here the CDR3 reads CASSLDPGQNYEQYF. Here the CDR3 DNA reads TGTGCCAGCAGCTTGGATCCGGGACAGAACTACGAGCAGTACTTC.